The present T cell receptor (beta chain) was sequenced within a study of T cells in Graves' hyperthyroidism and ophthalmopathy. In the ophthalmopathy cohort, Clinical Activity Score was at least 3, NOSPECS grade at least 4, and duration under 3 months. Using RNA transcripts as the source, TCR beta CDR3 regions were amplified. HTBI primers drove first-round RT-PCR of the TCR CDR3. In TCRdb, the multiplex PCR reads were re-called with MiXCR into one record per CDR3 protein. The data show nearly 600,000 distinct CDR3 sequences, around 14% seen once. This clonotype was counted ten times or more. The germline V and J ends were trimmed by 4 bases and 7 bases, with 11 bases remaining between them. Germline CDR1 reads MNHNY; CDR2 reads SVGAGI (reference sequence). This CDR3 region has 13 residues.

This chain links TRBV6-6 with TRBJ2-1, with a tentative D call TRBD2 (5 bases). This TCR derives from a woman in her late teens or twenties with Graves' ophthalmopathy. Material for sequencing was blood. This CDR3 is CASSSSWRNEQFF. DNA for the CDR3: TGTGCCAGCAGTTCCTCGTGGAGGAATGAGCAGTTCTTC.